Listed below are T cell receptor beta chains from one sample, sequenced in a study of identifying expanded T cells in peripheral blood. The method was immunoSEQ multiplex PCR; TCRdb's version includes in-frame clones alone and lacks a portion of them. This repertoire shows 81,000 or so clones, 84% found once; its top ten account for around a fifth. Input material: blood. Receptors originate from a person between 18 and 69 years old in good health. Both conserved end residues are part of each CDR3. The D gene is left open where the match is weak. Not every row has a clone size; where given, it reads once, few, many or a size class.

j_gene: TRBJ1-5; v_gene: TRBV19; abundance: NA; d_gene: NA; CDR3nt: TGTGCCAGTAGTATAACCAGGGATAGCAATCAGCCCCAGCATTTT; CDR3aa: CASSITRDSNQPQHF
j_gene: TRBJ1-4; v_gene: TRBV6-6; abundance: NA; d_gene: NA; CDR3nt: TGTGCCAGCAGTTACGGGGAGAATAATGAAAAACTGTTTTTT; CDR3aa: CASSYGENNEKLFF
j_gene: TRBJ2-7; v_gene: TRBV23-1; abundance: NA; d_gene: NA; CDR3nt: TGCGCCAGCAGTCAACTTCTCCCCTTCGACAGGCCGCCCTACGAGCAGTACTTC; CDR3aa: CASSQLLPFDRPPYEQYF
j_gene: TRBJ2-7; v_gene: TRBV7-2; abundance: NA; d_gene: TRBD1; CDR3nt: TGTGCCAGCAGCTCATCTCCAGGGACAGGGAGGCAAGAGCAGTACTTC; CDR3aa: CASSSSPGTGRQEQYF
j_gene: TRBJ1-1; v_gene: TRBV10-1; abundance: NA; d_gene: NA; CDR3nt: TGCGCCGCAAGGGTGGGGGGGACTGAAGCTTTCTTT; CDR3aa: CAARVGGTEAFF
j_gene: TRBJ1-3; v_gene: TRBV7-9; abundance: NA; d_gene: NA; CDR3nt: TGTGCCAGCAGCTTAGATCCAGGTTTGAACTCTGGAAACACCATATATTTT; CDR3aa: CASSLDPGLNSGNTIYF
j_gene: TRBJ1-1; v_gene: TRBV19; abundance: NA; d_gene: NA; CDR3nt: TGTGCCAGTAGTCCTCTCCTGAATGGGGACACTGAAGCTTTCTTT; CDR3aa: CASSPLLNGDTEAFF
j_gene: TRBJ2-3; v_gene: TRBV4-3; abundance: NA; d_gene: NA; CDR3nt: TGCGCCAGCAGCCAAACCTTTAACGTGGATACGCAGTATTTT; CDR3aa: CASSQTFNVDTQYF
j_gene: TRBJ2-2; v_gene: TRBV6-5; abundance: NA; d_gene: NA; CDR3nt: TGTGCCAGCAGTTACACCAGGGGTCTCGGGGAGCTGTTTTTT; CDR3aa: CASSYTRGLGELFF
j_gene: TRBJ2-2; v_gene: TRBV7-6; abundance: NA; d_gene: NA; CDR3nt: TGTGCCAGCAGCTCAACCCCGTTCGCGAACACCGGGGAGCTGTTTTTT; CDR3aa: CASSSTPFANTGELFF
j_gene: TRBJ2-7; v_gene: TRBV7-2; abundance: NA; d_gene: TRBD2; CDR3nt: TGTGCCAGCAGCTTAGGGGGGGTGACTAGCGGAAACTACGAGCAGTACTTC; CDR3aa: CASSLGGVTSGNYEQYF
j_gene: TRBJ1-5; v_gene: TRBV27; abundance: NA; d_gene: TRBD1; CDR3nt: TGTGCCAGCAGTTTATCAACAGGGGGCTATCAGCCCCAGCATTTT; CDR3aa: CASSLSTGGYQPQHF
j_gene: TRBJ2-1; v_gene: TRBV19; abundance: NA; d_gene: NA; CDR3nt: TGTGCCAGTAGCCGACAATACAATGAGCAGTTCTTC; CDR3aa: CASSRQYNEQFF
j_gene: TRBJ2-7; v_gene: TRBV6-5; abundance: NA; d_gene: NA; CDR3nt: TGTGCCAGAGATCCCCTTGGGATCCGGAGGCGAGGGCAGTACTTC; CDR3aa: CARDPLGIRRRGQYF
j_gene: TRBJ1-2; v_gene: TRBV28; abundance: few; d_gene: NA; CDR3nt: TGTGCCAGCACAACGGGGAGGGATGGCTACACCTTC; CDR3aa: CASTTGRDGYTF
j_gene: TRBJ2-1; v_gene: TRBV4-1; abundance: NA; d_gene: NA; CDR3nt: TGCGCCAGCAGCCAGACGGCAAGCTCCTACAATGAGCAGTTCTTC; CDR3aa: CASSQTASSYNEQFF
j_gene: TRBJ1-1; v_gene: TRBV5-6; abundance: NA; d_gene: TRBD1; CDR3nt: TGTGCCAGCAGCTTGGCCTTAGGGGGCGCGGTGACTGAAGCTTTCTTT; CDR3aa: CASSLALGGAVTEAFF
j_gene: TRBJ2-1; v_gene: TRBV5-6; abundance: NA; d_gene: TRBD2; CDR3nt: TGTGCCAGCAGCTCGCTAGCGGGAGATCCGTACAATGAGCAGTTCTTC; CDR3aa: CASSSLAGDPYNEQFF
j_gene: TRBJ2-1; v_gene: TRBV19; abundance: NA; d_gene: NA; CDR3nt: TGTGCCAGTAGTATCGGGACTTTCGCTACTAATGAGCAGTTCTTC; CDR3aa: CASSIGTFATNEQFF
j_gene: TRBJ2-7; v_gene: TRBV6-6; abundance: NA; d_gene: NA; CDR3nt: TGTGCCAGCAGCAGACAGGTGGATAGTATTGAGCAGTACTTC; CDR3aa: CASSRQVDSIEQYF
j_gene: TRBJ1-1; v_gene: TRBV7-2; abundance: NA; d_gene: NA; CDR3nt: TGTGCCAGCAGCTTAGCCGTTGTTGGGGACACTGAAGCTTTCTTT; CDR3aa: CASSLAVVGDTEAFF
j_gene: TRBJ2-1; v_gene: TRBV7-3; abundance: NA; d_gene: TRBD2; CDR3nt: TGTGCCAGCAGCCGCCGCCTGAAGCGGGAGGGCAGGGATGAGCAGTTCTTC; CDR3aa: CASSRRLKREGRDEQFF
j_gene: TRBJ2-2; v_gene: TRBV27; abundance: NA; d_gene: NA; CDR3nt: TGTGCCAGCAGTTTAAATGGGGGGCCTAAGGAGCTGTTTTTT; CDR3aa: CASSLNGGPKELFF
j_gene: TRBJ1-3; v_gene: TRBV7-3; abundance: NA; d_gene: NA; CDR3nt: TGTGCCAGCAGCTCTACAGGAGATCGGCGGAACACCATATATTTT; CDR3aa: CASSSTGDRRNTIYF
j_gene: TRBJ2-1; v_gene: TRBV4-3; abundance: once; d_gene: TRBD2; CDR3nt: TGCGCCAGCAGCCAAGAGGCTAGCGGGGGGAGCTCCTACAATGAGCAGTTCTTC; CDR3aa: CASSQEASGGSSYNEQFF
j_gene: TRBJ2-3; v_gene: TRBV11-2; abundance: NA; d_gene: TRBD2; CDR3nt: TGTGCCAGCAGCGCCAGGACTAGTCGGACAGATACGCAGTATTTT; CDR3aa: CASSARTSRTDTQYF
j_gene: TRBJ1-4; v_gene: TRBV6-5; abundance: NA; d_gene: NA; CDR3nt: TGTGCCAGCAGTTCCCGGGACGCCGCAACTAATGAAAAACTGTTTTTT; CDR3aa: CASSSRDAATNEKLFF
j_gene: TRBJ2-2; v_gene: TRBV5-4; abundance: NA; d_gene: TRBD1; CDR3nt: TGTGCCAGCAGTTTGGACAGGGGAAGCCGGGGGGAGCTGTTTTTT; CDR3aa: CASSLDRGSRGELFF
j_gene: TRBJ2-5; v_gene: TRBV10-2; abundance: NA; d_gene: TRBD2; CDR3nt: TGCGCCAGCAGATCCACTAGCGGAGGGAGCCAAGAGACCCAGTACTTC; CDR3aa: CASRSTSGGSQETQYF
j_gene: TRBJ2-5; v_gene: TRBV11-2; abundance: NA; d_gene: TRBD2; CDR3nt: TGTGCCGTCGGAGCGGGAGAGTGGGAGACCCAGTACTTC; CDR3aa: CAVGAGEWETQYF
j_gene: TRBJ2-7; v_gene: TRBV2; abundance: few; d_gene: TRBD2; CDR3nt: TGTGCCAGCAGTGAACTCGGCGGGAGTGGTTACGAGCAGTACTTC; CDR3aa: CASSELGGSGYEQYF
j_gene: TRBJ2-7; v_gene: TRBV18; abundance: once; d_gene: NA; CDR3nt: TGTGCCAGCTCAAAACAGAATTACGAGCAGTACTTC; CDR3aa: CASSKQNYEQYF
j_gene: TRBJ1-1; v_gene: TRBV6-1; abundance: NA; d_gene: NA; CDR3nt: TGTGCCAGCAGTGGCCTGACAGGGAACACTGAAGCTTTCTTT; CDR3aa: CASSGLTGNTEAFF
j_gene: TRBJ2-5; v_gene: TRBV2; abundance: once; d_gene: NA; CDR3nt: TGTGCCAGCACGAGGGCAGCCCGAGGACAAGAGACCCAGTACTTC; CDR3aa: CASTRAARGQETQYF